This T cell receptor (beta chain) was recovered during a study of T-cell memory formation after mild COVID-19. Study-wide points: Clones that contracted clustered mainly in CM and EM if CD4+ and in EMRA if CD8+.

This clonotype showed up just a few times. Its antigen is still unknown. TCRdb ran MiXCR on the 5' RACE reads and lists one entry per CDR3 protein. The sample contains under 250,000 distinct CDR3 sequences, roughly 27% of which appear only once. V lost 6 bases to trimming and J lost 2 bases, with 10 bases between them. The CDR3 spans 14 residues. Per the germline V gene, CDR1 is KGHDR and CDR2 is SFDVKD. The material sequenced was PBMCs or a T cell subset sorted from them (not recorded which). The receptor comes from an adult woman who had mild COVID-19 (a few samples of this study predate the infection). Cell type and time point are not known. The V gene is TRBV24-1, the J gene TRBJ1-5, with D possibly being TRBD1 (6 bases). The CDR3 bases are TGTGCCACCAGTCGGGCAGGGGGCAATCAGCCCCAGCATTTT. Residues: CATSRAGGNQPQHF.